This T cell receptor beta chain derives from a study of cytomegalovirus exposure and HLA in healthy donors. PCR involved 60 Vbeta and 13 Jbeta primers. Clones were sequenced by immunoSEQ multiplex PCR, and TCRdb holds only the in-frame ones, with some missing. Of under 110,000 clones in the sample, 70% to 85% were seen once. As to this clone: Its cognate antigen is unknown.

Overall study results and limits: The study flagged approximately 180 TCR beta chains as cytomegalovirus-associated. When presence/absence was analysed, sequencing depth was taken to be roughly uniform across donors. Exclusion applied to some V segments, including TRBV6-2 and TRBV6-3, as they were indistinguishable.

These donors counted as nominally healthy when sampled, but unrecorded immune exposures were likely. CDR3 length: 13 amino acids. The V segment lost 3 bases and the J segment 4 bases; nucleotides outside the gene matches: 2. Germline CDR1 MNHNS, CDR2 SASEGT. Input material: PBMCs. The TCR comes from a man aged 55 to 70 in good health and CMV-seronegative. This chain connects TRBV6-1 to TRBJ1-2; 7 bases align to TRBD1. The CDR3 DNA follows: TGTGCCAGCAGTGACCGGGACAGCTATGGCTACACCTTC. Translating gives CASSDRDSYGYTF.